These T cell receptor beta chains were read from a single sample in a study of blood T cells in healthy people across ages. From the 5' RACE reads, TCRdb called clonotypes with MiXCR, one entry per CDR3 protein. The table has around 1,100,000 distinct CDR3 sequences, about two fifths seen once. Sequencing used blood. These receptors were collected from a man aged 18-30 years in good health. CDR3s include the opening cysteine and the closing phenylalanine or tryptophan. The D gene is left open where the match is weak. Some rows have no size entry. The others give once, few or many, or a class for an expanded clone.

V gene,CDR3 length,J gene,D gene,clone size,CDR3 protein,CDR3 DNA
TRBV3-1,14,TRBJ1-1,-,few,CASSQVQGLTEAFF,TGTGCCAGCAGCCAAGTCCAGGGTTTGACTGAAGCTTTCTTT
TRBV7-2,14,TRBJ2-3,-,-,CASGLGGVTDTQYF,TGTGCCAGCGGCCTGGGGGGTGTAACAGATACGCAGTATTTT
TRBV12-3/TRBV12-4,17,TRBJ2-1,TRBD2,-,CASSRRAGESPYNEQFF,TGTGCCAGCAGTCGACGAGCGGGGGAGAGCCCCTACAATGAGCAGTTCTTC
TRBV20-1,16,TRBJ1-1,-,-,CSARDLGHFENTEAFF,TGCAGTGCTAGAGACCTTGGACACTTTGAAAACACTGAAGCTTTCTTT
TRBV6-6,14,TRBJ2-7,-,few,CASSLTGLSDEQYF,TGTGCCAGCAGTTTGACAGGACTCTCGGACGAGCAGTACTTC
TRBV28,13,TRBJ1-4,-,-,CASTGRFNEKLFF,TGTGCCAGCACCGGGAGATTTAATGAAAAACTGTTTTTT
TRBV20-1,15,TRBJ1-1,-,few,CSARARGWGNTEAFF,TGCAGTGCTAGAGCGAGGGGTTGGGGGAACACTGAAGCTTTCTTT
TRBV5-1,12,TRBJ1-1,-,few,CASSLDPPEAFF,TGCGCCAGCAGCCTCGATCCCCCTGAAGCTTTCTTT
TRBV5-6,16,TRBJ1-3,-,once,CASSPPGAYSGNTIYF,TGTGCCAGCAGCCCCCCCGGTGCGTACTCTGGAAACACCATATATTTT
TRBV18,14,TRBJ2-2,TRBD1,once,CASSHDRGDRELFF,TGTGCCAGCTCACATGACAGGGGTGACCGGGAGCTGTTTTTT
TRBV29-1,11,TRBJ2-5,-,-,CSVRVQETQYF,TGCAGCGTTAGGGTCCAAGAGACCCAGTACTTC
TRBV2,14,TRBJ1-1,TRBD1,once,CASRTDRGYTEAFF,TGTGCCAGCAGGACCGACAGGGGCTACACTGAAGCTTTCTTT
TRBV4-3,15,TRBJ1-1,TRBD1,-,CASSDIPDRGNEAFF,TGCGCCAGCAGCGATATTCCGGACAGGGGGAATGAAGCTTTCTTT
TRBV20-1,14,TRBJ1-1,-,few,CSAGETPEGRQAFF,TGCAGTGCTGGAGAAACGCCTGAGGGGCGGCAAGCTTTCTTT
TRBV6-5,14,TRBJ1-5,-,-,CASSSYLGNQPQHF,TGTGCCAGCAGTTCTTACCTTGGGAATCAGCCCCAGCATTTT
TRBV10-3,13,TRBJ1-2,-,few,CAISDQREDGYTF,TGTGCCATCAGTGATCAAAGGGAGGATGGCTACACCTTC
TRBV4-3,15,TRBJ1-5,-,-,CASSHAVAVNQPQHF,TGCGCCAGCAGCCACGCCGTGGCAGTCAATCAGCCCCAGCATTTT
TRBV9,14,TRBJ1-5,-,few,CASSVEGSDQPQHF,TGTGCCAGCAGCGTAGAGGGCTCCGATCAGCCCCAGCATTTT
TRBV7-9,14,TRBJ1-5,-,-,CASSLAQQNQPQHF,TGTGCCAGCAGCTTAGCACAGCAGAATCAGCCCCAGCATTTT
TRBV6-1,17,TRBJ1-2,TRBD1,-,CASTTMSGTGESYGYTF,TGTGCCAGCACAACAATGTCCGGGACAGGGGAAAGCTATGGCTACACCTTC
TRBV20-1,15,TRBJ2-3,TRBD2,-,CSARARGTTRNTQYF,TGCAGTGCTAGAGCCCGGGGGACTACCAGGAATACGCAGTATTTT
TRBV7-9,16,TRBJ1-4,TRBD1,few,CASSLASGTGNEKLFF,TGTGCCAGCAGCTTAGCCTCCGGGACAGGGAACGAAAAACTGTTTTTT
TRBV6-1,15,TRBJ1-2,-,few,CASSEVGAGANGYTF,TGTGCCAGCAGTGAAGTCGGCGCAGGGGCTAATGGCTACACCTTC
TRBV27,14,TRBJ1-5,-,-,CASSENYSNQPQHF,TGTGCCAGCAGTGAAAATTATAGCAATCAGCCCCAGCATTTT
TRBV10-3,14,TRBJ1-2,-,-,CAISEADSSYGYTF,TGTGCCATCAGTGAGGCGGACAGTAGCTATGGCTACACCTTC
TRBV7-2,15,TRBJ2-5,-,-,CASSLTRAGQETQYF,TGTGCCAGCAGCTTAACTCGCGCGGGGCAAGAGACCCAGTACTTC
TRBV4-1,16,TRBJ2-3,TRBD1,-,CASSQGWGQSTDTQYF,TGCGCCAGCAGCCAAGGATGGGGACAGAGCACAGATACGCAGTATTTT
TRBV30,15,TRBJ2-5,-,-,CAWSVRADIGNEQYF,TGTGCCTGGAGTGTGAGGGCGGACATAGGGAATGAGCAGTACTTC
TRBV6-1,15,TRBJ2-1,-,few,CASSESPGPKYEQFF,TGTGCCAGCAGTGAATCGCCCGGGCCTAAATATGAGCAGTTCTTC
TRBV20-1,12,TRBJ2-1,-,-,CSASRSGNEQFF,TGCAGTGCTAGTAGGTCCGGCAATGAGCAGTTCTTC
TRBV7-2,16,TRBJ2-4,-,few,CASSSTATLAKNIQYF,TGTGCCAGCAGCTCAACAGCTACTCTAGCCAAAAACATTCAGTACTTC
TRBV20-1,16,TRBJ2-3,-,few,CSAPTGGVGPTDTQYF,TGCAGTGCTCCCACCGGAGGCGTAGGCCCCACAGATACGCAGTATTTT
TRBV7-3,15,TRBJ1-1,TRBD1,-,CASSFTGVMNTEAFF,TGTGCCAGCAGCTTCACAGGGGTGATGAACACTGAAGCTTTCTTT
TRBV2,12,TRBJ1-1,-,many,CASSEGNTEAFF,TGTGCCAGCAGTGAAGGGAACACTGAAGCTTTCTTT
TRBV6-5,14,TRBJ1-2,-,-,CASSSGDTGEGYTF,TGTGCCAGCAGTTCCGGGGACACTGGAGAAGGCTACACCTTC
TRBV7-2,20,TRBJ2-1,TRBD2,-,CASSLNQIHRSGGSYNEQFF,TGTGCCAGCAGCTTAAACCAGATCCATCGCAGCGGGGGATCCTACAATGAGCAGTTCTTC
TRBV4-1,14,TRBJ2-1,-,few,CASSQDKGRNEQFF,TGCGCCAGCAGCCAAGATAAGGGCCGCAATGAGCAGTTCTTC
TRBV3-1,14,TRBJ2-1,-,once,CASSQDKSTNEQFF,TGTGCCAGCAGCCAAGATAAATCTACCAATGAGCAGTTCTTC
TRBV20-1,13,TRBJ2-7,-,few,CSAREQGPYEQYF,TGCAGTGCTAGAGAGCAGGGACCCTACGAGCAGTACTTC
TRBV7-2,15,TRBJ2-7,-,few,CASSLEVGGYNEQYF,TGTGCCAGCAGCTTAGAAGTCGGGGGCTACAACGAGCAGTACTTC
TRBV4-1,15,TRBJ2-7,-,-,CASSPSARGYNEQYF,TGCGCCAGCAGCCCGTCCGCCCGGGGGTACAATGAGCAGTACTTC
TRBV5-1,14,TRBJ2-5,TRBD1,few,CASSIGQGIETQYF,TGCGCCAGCAGCATTGGACAGGGAATCGAGACCCAGTACTTC
TRBV5-1,16,TRBJ1-1,TRBD1,-,CASSLQVGQEVTEAFF,TGCGCCAGCAGCCTACAGGTGGGACAGGAGGTTACTGAAGCTTTCTTT
TRBV7-9,14,TRBJ1-4,TRBD1,few,CASSFGTGYEKLFF,TGTGCCAGCAGCTTCGGGACAGGGTACGAAAAACTGTTTTTT
TRBV2,11,TRBJ1-2,-,-,CASSVGDAYTF,TGTGCCAGCAGTGTAGGGGACGCCTACACCTTC
TRBV4-2,15,TRBJ2-1,TRBD1,once,CASSQTLGTAETQFF,TGTGCCAGCAGCCAGACCCTCGGGACAGCAGAGACCCAGTTCTTC
TRBV20-1,13,TRBJ1-1,-,-,CSARTGVDTEAFF,TGCAGTGCTAGGACGGGGGTGGATACTGAAGCTTTCTTT
TRBV6-6,17,TRBJ2-2,TRBD2,-,CASSYSSGGGYTGELFF,TGTGCCAGCAGTTACTCTTCCGGGGGAGGGTACACCGGGGAGCTGTTTTTT
TRBV7-8,18,TRBJ2-3,-,-,CASSHHEVASPFTDTQYF,TGTGCCAGCAGCCACCACGAGGTGGCTAGCCCGTTCACAGATACGCAGTATTTT
TRBV5-1,14,TRBJ2-7,TRBD1,few,CASSLGGTGMEQYF,TGCGCCAGCAGCTTGGGGGGGACAGGGATGGAGCAGTACTTC
TRBV10-2,14,TRBJ2-1,TRBD2,few,CASSDRGGYDEQFF,TGCGCCAGCAGTGATCGCGGGGGGTATGATGAGCAGTTCTTC
TRBV3-1,15,TRBJ1-2,-,once,CASSPGTHQTGGYTF,TGTGCCAGCAGCCCCGGGACGCACCAAACGGGGGGCTACACCTTC
TRBV11-2,17,TRBJ2-2,TRBD2,-,CASSLNLAGSNTGELFF,TGTGCCAGCAGCTTAAACCTAGCGGGGTCGAACACCGGGGAGCTGTTTTTT
TRBV5-5,12,TRBJ2-1,-,-,CASSFPADEQFF,TGTGCCAGCAGCTTCCCGGCCGATGAGCAGTTCTTC